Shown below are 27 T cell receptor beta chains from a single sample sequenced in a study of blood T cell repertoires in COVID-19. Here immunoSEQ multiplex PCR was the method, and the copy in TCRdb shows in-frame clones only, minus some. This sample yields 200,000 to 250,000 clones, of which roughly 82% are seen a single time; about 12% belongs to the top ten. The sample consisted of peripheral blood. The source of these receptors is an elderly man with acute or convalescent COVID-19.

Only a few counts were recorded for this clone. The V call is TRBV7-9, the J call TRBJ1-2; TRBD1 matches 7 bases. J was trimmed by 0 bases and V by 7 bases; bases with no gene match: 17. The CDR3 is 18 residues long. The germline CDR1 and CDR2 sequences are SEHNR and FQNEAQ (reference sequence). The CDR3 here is CASNPRGSAGQTNYGYTF. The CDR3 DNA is TGTGCCAGCAACCCTAGGGGTTCCGCGGGACAGACTAACTATGGCTACACCTTC. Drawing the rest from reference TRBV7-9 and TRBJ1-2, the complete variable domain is DTGVSQNPRHKITKRGQNVTFRCDPISEHNRLYWYRQTLGQGPEFLTYFQNEAQLEKSRLLSDRFSAERPKGSFSTLEIQRTEQGDSAMYLCASNPRGSAGQTNYGYTFGSGTRLTVV.

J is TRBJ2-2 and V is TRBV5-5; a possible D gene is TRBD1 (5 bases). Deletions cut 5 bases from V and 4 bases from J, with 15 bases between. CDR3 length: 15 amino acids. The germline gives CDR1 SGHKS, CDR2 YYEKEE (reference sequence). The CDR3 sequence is CASRLREVGTGELFF. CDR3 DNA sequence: TGTGCCAGCAGGCTCAGGGAAGTGGGCACCGGGGAGCTGTTTTTT.

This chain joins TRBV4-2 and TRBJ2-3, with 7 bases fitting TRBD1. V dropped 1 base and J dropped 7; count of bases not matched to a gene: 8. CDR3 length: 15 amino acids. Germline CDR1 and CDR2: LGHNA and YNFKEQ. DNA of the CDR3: TGTGCCAGCAGCCAAGGGAAGGGGGCGGTGAATACGCAGTATTTT. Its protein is CASSQGKGAVNTQYF.

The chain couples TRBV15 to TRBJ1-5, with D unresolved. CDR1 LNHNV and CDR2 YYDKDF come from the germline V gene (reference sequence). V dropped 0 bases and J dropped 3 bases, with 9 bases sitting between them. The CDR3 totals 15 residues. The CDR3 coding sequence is TGTGCCACCAGCAGAGATAATCCAGACAATCAGCCCCAGCATTTT. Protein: CATSRDNPDNQPQHF.

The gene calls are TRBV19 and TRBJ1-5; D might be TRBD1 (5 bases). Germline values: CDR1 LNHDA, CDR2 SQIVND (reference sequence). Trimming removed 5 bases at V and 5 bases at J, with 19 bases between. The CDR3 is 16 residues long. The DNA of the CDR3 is TGTGCCAGTAGTTCGCGACGCGGGACGATTCATCAGCCCCAGCATTTT. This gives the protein CASSSRRGTIHQPQHF.

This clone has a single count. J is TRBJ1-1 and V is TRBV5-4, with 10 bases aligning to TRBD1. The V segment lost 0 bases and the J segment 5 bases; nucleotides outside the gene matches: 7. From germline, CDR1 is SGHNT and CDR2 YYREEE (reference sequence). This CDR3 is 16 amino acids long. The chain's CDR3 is CASSLGQGAGGTEAFF. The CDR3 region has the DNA TGTGCCAGCAGCTTGGGACAGGGGGCGGGGGGAACTGAAGCTTTCTTT.

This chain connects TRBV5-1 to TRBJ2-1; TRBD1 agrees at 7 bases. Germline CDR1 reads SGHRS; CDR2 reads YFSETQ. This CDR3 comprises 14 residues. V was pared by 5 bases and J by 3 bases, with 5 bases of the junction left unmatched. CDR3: CASSRDRVYNEQFF. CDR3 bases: TGCGCCAGCAGTAGGGACAGAGTCTACAATGAGCAGTTCTTC.

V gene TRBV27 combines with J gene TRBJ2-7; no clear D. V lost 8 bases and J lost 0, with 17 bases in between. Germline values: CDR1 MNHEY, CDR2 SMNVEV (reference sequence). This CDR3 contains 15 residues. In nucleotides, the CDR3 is TGTGCCAGCGCACCCCGAGACACCAGCTCCTACGAGCAGTACTTC. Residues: CASAPRDTSSYEQYF.

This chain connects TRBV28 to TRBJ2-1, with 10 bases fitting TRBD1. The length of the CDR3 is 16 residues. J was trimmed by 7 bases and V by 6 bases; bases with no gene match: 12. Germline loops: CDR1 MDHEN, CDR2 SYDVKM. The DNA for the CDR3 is TGTGCCAGCAGCTTAGCCGGGACAGGGGTTAGGAATGAGCAGTTCTTC. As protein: CASSLAGTGVRNEQFF.

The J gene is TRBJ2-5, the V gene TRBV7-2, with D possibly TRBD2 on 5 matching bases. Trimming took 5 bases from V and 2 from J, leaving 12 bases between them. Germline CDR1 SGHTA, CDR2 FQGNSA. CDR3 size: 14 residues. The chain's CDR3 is CASSPRAAQETQYF. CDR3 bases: TGTGCCAGCAGCCCGCGGGCAGCACAAGAGACCCAGTACTTC.

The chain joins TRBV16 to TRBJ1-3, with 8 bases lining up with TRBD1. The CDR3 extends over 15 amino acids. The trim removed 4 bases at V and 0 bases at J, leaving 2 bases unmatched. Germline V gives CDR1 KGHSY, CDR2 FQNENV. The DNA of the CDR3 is TGTGCCAGCAGCCTCCAGGGGGCCTCTGGAAACACCATATATTTT. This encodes CASSLQGASGNTIYF.

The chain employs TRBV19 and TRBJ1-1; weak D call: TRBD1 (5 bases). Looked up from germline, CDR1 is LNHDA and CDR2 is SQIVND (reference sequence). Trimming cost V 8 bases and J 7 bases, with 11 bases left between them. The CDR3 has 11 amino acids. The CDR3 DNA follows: TGTGCCAGTTTAAGGGACTTTGAAGCTTTCTTT. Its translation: CASLRDFEAFF. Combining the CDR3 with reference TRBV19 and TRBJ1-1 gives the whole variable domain DGGITQSPKYLFRKEGQNVTLSCEQNLNHDAMYWYRQDPGQGLRLIYYSQIVNDFQKGDIAEGYSVSREKKESFPLTVTSAQKNPTAFYLCASLRDFEAFFGQGTRLTVV.

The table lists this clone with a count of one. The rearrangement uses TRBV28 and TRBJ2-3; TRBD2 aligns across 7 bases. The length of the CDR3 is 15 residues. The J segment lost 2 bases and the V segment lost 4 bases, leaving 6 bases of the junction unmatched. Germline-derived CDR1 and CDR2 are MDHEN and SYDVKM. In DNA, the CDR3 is TGTGCCAGCAGTTCGAGCGGGGCCTTCACAGATACGCAGTATTTT. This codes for CASSSSGAFTDTQYF.

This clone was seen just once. The CDR3 is CASSLRDMIMNTEAFF. In nucleotides, the CDR3 is TGTGCCAGCAGTTTACGGGACATGATTATGAACACTGAAGCTTTCTTT. V is TRBV28 and J is TRBJ1-1; a possible D gene is TRBD1 (6 bases). In germline, CDR1 is MDHEN, CDR2 SYDVKM. This CDR3 contains 16 residues. V shed 2 bases and J shed 0 bases, with 13 bases lying between them. The variable domain in full, with the rest retrieved from reference TRBV28 and TRBJ1-1, is DVKVTQSSRYLVKRTGEKVFLECVQDMDHENMFWYRQDPGLGLRLIYFSYDVKMKEKGDIPEGYSVSREKKERFSLILESASTNQTSMYLCASSLRDMIMNTEAFFGQGTRLTVV.

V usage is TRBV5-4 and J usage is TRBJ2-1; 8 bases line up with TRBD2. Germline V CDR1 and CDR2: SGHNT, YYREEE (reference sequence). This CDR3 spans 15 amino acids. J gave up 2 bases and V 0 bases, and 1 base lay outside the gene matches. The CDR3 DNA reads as TGTGCCAGCAGCTTGGAAGCGGGGGCCTACAATGAGCAGTTCTTC. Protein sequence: CASSLEAGAYNEQFF. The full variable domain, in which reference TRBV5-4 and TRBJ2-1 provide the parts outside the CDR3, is ETGVTQSPTHLIKTRGQQVTLRCSSQSGHNTVSWYQQALGQGPQFIFQYYREEENGRGNFPPRFSGLQFPNYSSELNVNALELDDSALYLCASSLEAGAYNEQFFGPGTRLTVL.

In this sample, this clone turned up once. The CDR3 protein is CASRGSANTGELFF. CDR3 DNA: TGTGCCAGCCGGGGTTCCGCGAACACCGGGGAGCTGTTTTTT. This chain links TRBV11-1 with TRBJ2-2, with TRBD2 as a possible D gene (5 bases). The CDR3 has 14 amino acids. Germline loops: CDR1 SGHAT, CDR2 FQDESV (reference sequence). Trimming left V 8 bases short and J 0 bases short, with 10 bases between.

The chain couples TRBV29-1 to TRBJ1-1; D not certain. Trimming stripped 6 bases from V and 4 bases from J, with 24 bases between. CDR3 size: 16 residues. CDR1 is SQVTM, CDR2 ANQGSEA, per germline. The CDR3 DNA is TGCAGCGTGGGCGGACCCTTAGAGGCCCTGGTCACTGAAGCTTTCTTT. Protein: CSVGGPLEALVTEAFF.

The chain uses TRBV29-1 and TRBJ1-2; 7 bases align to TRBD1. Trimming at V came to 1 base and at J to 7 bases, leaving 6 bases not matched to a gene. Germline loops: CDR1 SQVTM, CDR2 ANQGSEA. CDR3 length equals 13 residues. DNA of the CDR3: TGCAGCGTTGAAGTAACAGGGGAGAGTGGCTACACCTTC. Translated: CSVEVTGESGYTF.

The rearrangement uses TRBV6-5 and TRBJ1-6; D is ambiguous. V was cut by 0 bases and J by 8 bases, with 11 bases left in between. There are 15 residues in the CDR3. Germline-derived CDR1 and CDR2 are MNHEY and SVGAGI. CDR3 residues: CASSYSQTRHSPLHF. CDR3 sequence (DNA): TGTGCCAGCAGTTACTCCCAGACAAGACATTCACCCCTCCACTTT.

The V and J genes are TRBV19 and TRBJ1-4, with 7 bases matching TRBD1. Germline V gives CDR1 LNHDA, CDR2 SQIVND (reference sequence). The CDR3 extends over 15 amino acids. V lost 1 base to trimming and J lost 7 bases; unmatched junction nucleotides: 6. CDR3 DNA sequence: TGTGCCAGTAGTATAGGAACAGGGGCGCTTGAAAAACTGTTTTTT. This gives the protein CASSIGTGALEKLFF.

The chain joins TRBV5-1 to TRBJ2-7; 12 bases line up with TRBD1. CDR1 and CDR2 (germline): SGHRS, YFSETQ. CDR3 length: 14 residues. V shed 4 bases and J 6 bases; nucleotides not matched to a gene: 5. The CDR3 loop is CASSPGQGAGEQYF. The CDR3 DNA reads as TGCGCCAGCAGCCCGGGACAGGGGGCGGGCGAGCAGTACTTC.

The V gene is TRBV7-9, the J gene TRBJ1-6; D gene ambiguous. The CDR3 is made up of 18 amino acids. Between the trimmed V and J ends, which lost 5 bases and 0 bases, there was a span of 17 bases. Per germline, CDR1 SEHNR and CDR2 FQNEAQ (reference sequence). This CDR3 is CASSRGVSRSSYNSPLHF. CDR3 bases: TGTGCCAGCAGCCGCGGGGTGTCTCGGAGCTCCTATAATTCACCCCTCCACTTT.

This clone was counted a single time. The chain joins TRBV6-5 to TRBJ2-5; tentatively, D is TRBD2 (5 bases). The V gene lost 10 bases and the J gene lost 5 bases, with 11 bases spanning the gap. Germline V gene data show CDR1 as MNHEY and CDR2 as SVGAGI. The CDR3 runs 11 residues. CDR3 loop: CATVEGETQYF. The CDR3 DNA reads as TGTGCCACCGTCGAGGGTGAGACCCAGTACTTC.

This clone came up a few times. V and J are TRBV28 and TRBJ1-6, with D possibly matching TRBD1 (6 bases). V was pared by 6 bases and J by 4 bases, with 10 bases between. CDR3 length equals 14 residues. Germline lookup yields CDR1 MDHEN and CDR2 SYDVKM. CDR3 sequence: CASRKGGYNSPLHF. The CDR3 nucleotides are TGTGCCAGCAGAAAAGGGGGATATAATTCACCCCTCCACTTT.

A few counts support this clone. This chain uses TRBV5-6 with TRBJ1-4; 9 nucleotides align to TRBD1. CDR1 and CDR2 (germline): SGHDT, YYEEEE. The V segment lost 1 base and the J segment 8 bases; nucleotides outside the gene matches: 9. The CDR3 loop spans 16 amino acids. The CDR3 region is CASSLFGRTGDEKLFF. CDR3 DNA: TGTGCCAGCAGCTTGTTCGGTCGGACAGGGGACGAAAAACTGTTTTTT.

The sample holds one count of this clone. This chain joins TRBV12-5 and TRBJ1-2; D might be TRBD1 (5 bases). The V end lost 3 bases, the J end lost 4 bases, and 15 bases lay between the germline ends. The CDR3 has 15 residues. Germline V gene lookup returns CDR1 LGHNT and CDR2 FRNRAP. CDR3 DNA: TGTGCTAGTGGTTTCGGGGGAGAGAGGGTCTATGGCTACACCTTC. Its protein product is CASGFGGERVYGYTF.

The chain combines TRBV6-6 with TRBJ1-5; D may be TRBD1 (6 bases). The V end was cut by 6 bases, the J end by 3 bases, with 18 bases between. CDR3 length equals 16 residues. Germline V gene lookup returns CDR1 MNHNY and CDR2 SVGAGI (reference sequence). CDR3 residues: CASSLRVGGDNQPQHF. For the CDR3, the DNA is TGTGCCAGCAGCCTTCGGGTAGGGGGTGACAATCAGCCCCAGCATTTT.